These 3 T cell receptor beta chains share one sample of origin, sequenced in a study of blood T cell repertoires in COVID-19. Measured with immunoSEQ multiplex PCR; TCRdb has only the in-frame clones, and not every one. The data contain fewer than 20,000 clones, roughly 87% of them singletons. The sample consisted of peripheral blood. The receptors come from a woman in her 70s with active COVID-19.

The chain recombines TRBV9 with TRBJ2-3, with D perhaps matching TRBD2 (6 bases). The ends were cut back, 3 bases at V and 2 bases at J, with 22 bases in the middle. The CDR3 is 18 residues long. Germline V lookup: CDR1 SGDLS, CDR2 YYNGEE. The DNA for the CDR3 is TGTGCCAGCAGCGCAGCCCCCGGGAGAGGGGACCCCACAGATACGCAGTATTTT. It yields the protein CASSAAPGRGDPTDTQYF.

This chain links TRBV5-4 with TRBJ2-2, with 7 positions matching TRBD1. Trimming at V came to 4 bases and at J to 2 bases, leaving 11 bases not matched to a gene. Germline V gene lookup returns CDR1 SGHNT and CDR2 YYREEE (reference sequence). The CDR3 is 17 amino acids. CDR3 sequence: CASSVSHRGPNTGELFF. Written as DNA, the CDR3 is TGTGCCAGCAGCGTGAGCCACAGGGGCCCAAACACCGGGGAGCTGTTTTTT.

The sample holds one count of this clone. This chain joins TRBV7-9 and TRBJ2-1; 9 bases fit TRBD2. The CDR3 contains 15 residues. Germline V gene sequence: CDR1 SEHNR, CDR2 FQNEAQ (reference sequence). V lost 1 base, J lost 3 bases, and 1 base stayed unmatched. The CDR3 loop reads CASSLGTSVYNEQFF. The CDR3, as DNA: TGTGCCAGCAGCTTAGGGACTAGCGTCTACAATGAGCAGTTCTTC.